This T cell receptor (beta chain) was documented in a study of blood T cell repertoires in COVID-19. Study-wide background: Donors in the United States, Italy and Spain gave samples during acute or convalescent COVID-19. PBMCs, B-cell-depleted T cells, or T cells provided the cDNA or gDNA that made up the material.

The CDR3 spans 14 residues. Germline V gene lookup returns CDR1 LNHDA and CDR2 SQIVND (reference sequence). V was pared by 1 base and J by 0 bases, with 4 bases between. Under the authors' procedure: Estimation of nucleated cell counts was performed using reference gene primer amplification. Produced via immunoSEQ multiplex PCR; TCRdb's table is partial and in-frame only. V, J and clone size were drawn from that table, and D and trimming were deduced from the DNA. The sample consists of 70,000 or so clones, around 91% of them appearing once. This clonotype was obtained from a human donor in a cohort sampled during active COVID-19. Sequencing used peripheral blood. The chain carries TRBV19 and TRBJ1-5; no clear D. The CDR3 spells CASSIGASNQPQHF. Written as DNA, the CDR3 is TGTGCCAGTAGTATAGGGGCTAGCAATCAGCCCCAGCATTTT. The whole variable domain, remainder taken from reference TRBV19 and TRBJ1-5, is DGGITQSPKYLFRKEGQNVTLSCEQNLNHDAMYWYRQDPGQGLRLIYYSQIVNDFQKGDIAEGYSVSREKKESFPLTVTSAQKNPTAFYLCASSIGASNQPQHFGDGTRLSIL.